These 5 T cell receptor beta chains share one sample of origin, sequenced in a study of radiotherapy plus CTLA-4 blockade in lung cancer. Produced via immunoSEQ multiplex PCR; TCRdb's table is partial and in-frame only. This table holds some 90,000 clones, about four fifths found once. Sequencing used peripheral blood, obtained from a patient treated with radiotherapy plus ipilimumab. All receptors come from a human donor with non-small cell lung cancer who had stable disease on radiotherapy plus ipilimumab.

This rearrangement joins TRBV9 to TRBJ2-2; weak D call: TRBD1 (6 bases). CDR1 is SGDLS, CDR2 YYNGEE, per germline. V lost 3 bases and J 2 bases, leaving 14 bases between the germline ends. The CDR3 has 16 amino acids. In nucleotides, the CDR3 is TGTGCCAGCAGCGCGAAGACAGGTTCTAACACCGGGGAGCTGTTTTTT. This encodes CASSAKTGSNTGELFF. The variable domain in full, with the rest retrieved from reference TRBV9 and TRBJ2-2, is DSGVTQTPKHLITATGQRVTLRCSPRSGDLSVYWYQQSLDQGLQFLIQYYNGEERAKGNILERFSAQQFPDLHSELNLSSLELGDSALYFCASSAKTGSNTGELFFGEGSRLTVL.

The V gene is TRBV5-1, the J gene TRBJ2-7, with TRBD1 matching 11 bases. The CDR3 runs to 15 residues. The V and J ends lost 4 bases and 7 bases, in that order; junction bases with no gene match: 10. CDR1 and CDR2 from the germline V gene are SGHRS and YFSETQ. The DNA of the CDR3 is TGCGCCAGCAGCCTCATAGGACAGGGGGCGAGGGAGCAGTACTTC. Its protein product is CASSLIGQGAREQYF.

The rearrangement uses TRBV28 and TRBJ2-7, with TRBD2 identical over 7 bases. The V and J ends lost 3 bases and 7 bases, in that order; junction bases with no gene match: 12. Germline V gene data show CDR1 as MDHEN and CDR2 as SYDVKM. The length of the CDR3 is 15 residues. Here the CDR3 DNA reads TGTGCCAGCAGTTTTCGGTGGGGAGGGCTTAGAGAGCAGTACTTC. Protein sequence: CASSFRWGGLREQYF. The full variable domain, with the rest looked up from reference TRBV28 and TRBJ2-7, is DVKVTQSSRYLVKRTGEKVFLECVQDMDHENMFWYRQDPGLGLRLIYFSYDVKMKEKGDIPEGYSVSREKKERFSLILESASTNQTSMYLCASSFRWGGLREQYFGPGTRLTVT.

This sequence joins TRBV19 and TRBJ2-6; D unclear. CDR1 and CDR2 from the germline V gene are LNHDA and SQIVND (reference sequence). The CDR3 sequence is 15 residues long. Trimming took 1 base from V and 0 from J, leaving 4 bases between them. The DNA of the CDR3 is TGTGCCAGTAGTATAGGACACTCTGGGGCCAACGTCCTGACTTTC. This encodes CASSIGHSGANVLTF.

The chain recombines TRBV6-1 with TRBJ2-3; D ambiguous. Germline-derived CDR1 and CDR2 are MNHNS and SASEGT. V was clipped by 3 bases and J by 8 bases, with 12 bases between them. The CDR3 length is 13 residues. CDR3 DNA sequence: TGTGCCAGCAGTGATGCGCTATCAGGTACGCAGTATTTT. This codes for CASSDALSGTQYF.